This note documents a single T cell receptor beta chain sequence. The data belong to a study of blood T cell repertoires in COVID-19. Profiling relied on immunoSEQ multiplex PCR, and the TCRdb table lists in-frame clones only, not all of them. Of around 300,000 clones listed, 90% are singletons. Trimming stripped 3 bases from V and 2 bases from J, with 14 bases between. Germline lookup yields CDR1 LNHDA and CDR2 SQIVND (reference sequence). The CDR3 has 16 residues. The specimen was peripheral blood. The source of this sequence is a woman under 40 with COVID-19, enrolled during active disease. J is TRBJ2-1 and V is TRBV19, with a weak D call TRBD2 (6 bases). The CDR3 spells CASSMTIGSAYNEQFF. In DNA form, the CDR3 reads TGTGCCAGTAGTATGACTATCGGGAGCGCCTACAATGAGCAGTTCTTC.